Here is one T cell receptor (beta chain) with its context. What it binds is not known. With 4 bases removed from V and 0 bases from J, the gap between germline ends came to 10 bases. CDR1 and CDR2 from the germline V gene are LNHDA and SQIVND (reference sequence). The CDR3 is 15 amino acids. These data come from a study of vaccination and CD4 T cells after COVID-19. At the level of the study: The cells in question were stimulated using overlapping spike peptides derived from SARS-CoV-2, HCoV-NL63, HCoV-OC43 and HCoV-229E. Some control cultures received a CEFX pool, which served as the positive control. Others received an HIV-1 Nef pool or no peptide.

Cultured CD4+ T cells had their DNA profiled by the Oncomine TCR Beta short-read assay. TCRdb reprocessed the PCR reads via MiXCR and lists one record per CDR3 protein. The profile shows about 11,000 distinct CDR3 sequences, around three fifths of them singletons. Treatment given: roughly 11-day PBMC culture with coronavirus spike peptide pools or control peptides (ViraFEST assay). Days 3 and 7 saw half the medium swapped for fresh IL-2 medium. The receptor was derived from a human donor who had recovered from COVID-19. Sequenced material: CD4+ T cells from blood, cultured in vitro, taken before SARS-CoV-2 vaccination. The chain combines TRBV19 with TRBJ1-3; D gene uncertain. The CDR3, as DNA: TGTGCCAGTAGTACGCCCCCCCTCTCTGGAAACACCATATATTTT. Amino acids: CASSTPPLSGNTIYF.